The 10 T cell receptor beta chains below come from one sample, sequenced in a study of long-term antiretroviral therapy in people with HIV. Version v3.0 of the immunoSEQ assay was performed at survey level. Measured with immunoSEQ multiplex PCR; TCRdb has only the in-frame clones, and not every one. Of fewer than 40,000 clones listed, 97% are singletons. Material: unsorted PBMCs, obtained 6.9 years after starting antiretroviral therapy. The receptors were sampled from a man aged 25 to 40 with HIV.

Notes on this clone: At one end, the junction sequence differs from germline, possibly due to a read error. Here the CDR3 reads CVSSEAAGLGIVYEQYF. As DNA, the CDR3 is TGTGTCAGCAGTGAAGCAGCAGGGTTGGGAATAGTTTACGAGCAGTACTTC. This chain links TRBV6-1 with TRBJ2-7; D may be TRBD1 (5 bases). From germline, CDR1 is MNHNS and CDR2 SASEGT. The CDR3 is 17 residues long.

The CDR3 region has the DNA TGTGCCAGCAGTTCAGGACTAGCGGGAGATATCGAGCAGTACTTC. This gives the protein CASSSGLAGDIEQYF. The gene calls are TRBV7-2 and TRBJ2-7; 13 bases align to TRBD2. This CDR3 spans 15 amino acids. CDR1 and CDR2 (germline): SGHTA, FQGNSA. V was pared by 6 bases and J by 6 bases, with 8 bases of the junction left unmatched.

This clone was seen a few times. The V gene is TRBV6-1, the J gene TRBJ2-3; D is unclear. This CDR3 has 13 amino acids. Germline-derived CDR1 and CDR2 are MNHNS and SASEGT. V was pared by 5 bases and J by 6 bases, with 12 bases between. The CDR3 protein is CASSLGPRDTQYF. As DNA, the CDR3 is TGTGCCAGCAGTCTAGGCCCTAGGGATACGCAGTATTTT.

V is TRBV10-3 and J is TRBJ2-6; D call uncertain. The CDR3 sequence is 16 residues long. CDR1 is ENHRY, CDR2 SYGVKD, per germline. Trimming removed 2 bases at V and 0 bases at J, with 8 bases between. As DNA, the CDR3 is TGTGCCATCAGTGAGAGTTCCCTCTCTGGGGCCAACGTCCTGACTTTC. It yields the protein CAISESSLSGANVLTF.

The CDR3 loop reads CASSKATSGSYNEQFF. CDR3 nucleotides: TGTGCCAGTAGTAAGGCAACTAGCGGTTCCTACAATGAGCAGTTCTTC. This chain uses TRBV19 with TRBJ2-1, with 8 positions matching TRBD2. CDR1 is LNHDA, CDR2 SQIVND, per germline (reference sequence). V shed 4 bases and J 1 base; nucleotides not matched to a gene: 6. The CDR3 covers 16 residues.

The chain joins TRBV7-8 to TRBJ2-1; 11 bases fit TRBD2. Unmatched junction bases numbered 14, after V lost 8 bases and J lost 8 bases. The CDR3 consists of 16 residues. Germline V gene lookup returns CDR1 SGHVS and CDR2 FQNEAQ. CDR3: CASLPPLAGGRDEQFF. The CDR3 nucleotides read TGTGCCAGCCTACCCCCCTTAGCGGGGGGGCGTGATGAGCAGTTCTTC. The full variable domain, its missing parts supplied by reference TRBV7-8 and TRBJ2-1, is GAGVSQSPRYKVAKRGQDVALRCDPISGHVSLFWYQQALGQGPEFLTYFQNEAQLDKSGLPSDRFFAERPEGSVSTLKIQRTQQEDSAVYLCASLPPLAGGRDEQFFGPGTRLTVL.

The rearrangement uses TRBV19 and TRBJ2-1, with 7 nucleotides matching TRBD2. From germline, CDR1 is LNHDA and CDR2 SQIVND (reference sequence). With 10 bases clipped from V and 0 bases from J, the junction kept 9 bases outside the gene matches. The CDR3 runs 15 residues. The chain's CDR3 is CATRGEDSSYNEQFF. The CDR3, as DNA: TGTGCCACCCGGGGGGAGGATAGCTCCTACAATGAGCAGTTCTTC. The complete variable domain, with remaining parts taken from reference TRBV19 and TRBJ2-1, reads DGGITQSPKYLFRKEGQNVTLSCEQNLNHDAMYWYRQDPGQGLRLIYYSQIVNDFQKGDIAEGYSVSREKKESFPLTVTSAQKNPTAFYLCATRGEDSSYNEQFFGPGTRLTVL.

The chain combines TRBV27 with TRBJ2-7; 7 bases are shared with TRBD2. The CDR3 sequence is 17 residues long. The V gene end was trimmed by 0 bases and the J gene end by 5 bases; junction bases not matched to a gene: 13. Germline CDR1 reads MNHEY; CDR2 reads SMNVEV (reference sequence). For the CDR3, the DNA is TGTGCCAGCAGTTTATCTGGGAGGGGACTAATCGGGCACGAGCAGTACTTC. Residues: CASSLSGRGLIGHEQYF.

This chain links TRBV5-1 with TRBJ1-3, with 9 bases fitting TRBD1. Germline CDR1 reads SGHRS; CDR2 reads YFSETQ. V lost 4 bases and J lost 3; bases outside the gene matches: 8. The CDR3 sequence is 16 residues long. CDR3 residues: CASSREDRGDGNTIYF. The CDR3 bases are TGCGCCAGCAGCCGCGAGGACAGGGGCGATGGAAACACCATATATTTT.

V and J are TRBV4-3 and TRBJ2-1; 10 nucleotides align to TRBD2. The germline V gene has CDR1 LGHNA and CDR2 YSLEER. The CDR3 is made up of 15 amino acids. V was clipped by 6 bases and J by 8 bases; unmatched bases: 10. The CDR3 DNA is TGCGCCAGCAGACGAGCGGGAGGGCCTCTCTATGAGCAGTTCTTC. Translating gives CASRRAGGPLYEQFF.